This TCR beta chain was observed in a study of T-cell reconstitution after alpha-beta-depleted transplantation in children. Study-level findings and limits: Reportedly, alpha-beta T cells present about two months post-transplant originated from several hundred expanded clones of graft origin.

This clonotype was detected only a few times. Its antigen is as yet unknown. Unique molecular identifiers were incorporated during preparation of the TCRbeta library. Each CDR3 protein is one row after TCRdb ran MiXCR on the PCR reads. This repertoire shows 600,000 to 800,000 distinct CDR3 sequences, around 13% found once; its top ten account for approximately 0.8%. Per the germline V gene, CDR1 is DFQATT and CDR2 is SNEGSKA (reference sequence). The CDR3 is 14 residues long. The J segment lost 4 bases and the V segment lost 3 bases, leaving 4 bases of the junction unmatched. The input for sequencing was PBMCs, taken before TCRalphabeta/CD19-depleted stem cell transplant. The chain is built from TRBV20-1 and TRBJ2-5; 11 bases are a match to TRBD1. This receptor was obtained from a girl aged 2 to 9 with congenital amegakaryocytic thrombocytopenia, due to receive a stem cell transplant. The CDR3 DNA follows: TGCAGTGCTAGCTTCGGGACAGGGGGAGAGACCCAGTACTTC. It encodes CSASFGTGGETQYF.